A single sample is the source of the 24 T cell receptor beta chains below, sequenced in a study of T-cell reconstitution after alpha-beta-depleted transplantation in children. During its preparation, the TCRbeta library received unique molecular identifiers. TCRdb reprocessed the PCR reads via MiXCR and lists one record per CDR3 protein. The sample gives around 200,000 distinct CDR3 sequences, approximately 8% of which show up once; roughly 36% is in the top ten. The sequences come from PBMCs, mostly from graft donor cells, collected 360 days after TCRalphabeta/CD19-depleted stem cell transplant. The receptors were sampled from a male patient under 10 years old who had a stem cell transplant for acute myeloid leukemia, so the T cells may come from the graft donor.

The chain recombines TRBV12-3 or TRBV12-4 with TRBJ2-7; 7 bases are a match to TRBD1. The V gene end was trimmed by 4 bases and the J gene end by 3 bases; junction bases not matched to a gene: 12. The CDR3 totals 16 residues. The CDR3 DNA sequence: TGTGCCAGCAGTTCGGTCGGTCCGGGACAGCTCTACGAGCAGTACTTC. Protein product: CASSSVGPGQLYEQYF.

The chain uses TRBV9 and TRBJ2-2; D is undetermined. The CDR3 length is 14 residues. The V and J ends lost 2 bases and 3 bases respectively, with 8 bases between them. Germline CDR1 and CDR2: SGDLS and YYNGEE. CDR3 nucleotides: TGTGCCAGCAGCGTTTCAGGCGACACCGGGGAGCTGTTTTTT. This gives the protein CASSVSGDTGELFF.

V is TRBV28 and J is TRBJ1-2; D gene ambiguous. The CDR3 is 12 amino acids. V was trimmed by 8 bases and J by 5 bases, leaving 12 bases between them. In germline, CDR1 is MDHEN, CDR2 SYDVKM. The CDR3 coding sequence is TGTGCCAGCGGTGGGAACAATTATGGCTACACCTTC. Protein sequence: CASGGNNYGYTF.

Many counts were recorded for this clonotype. The V and J genes are TRBV28 and TRBJ2-2, with D unresolved. Germline V CDR1 and CDR2: MDHEN, SYDVKM. Trimming took 8 bases from V and 8 from J, leaving 0 bases between them. This CDR3 comprises 8 residues. The CDR3 nucleotides are TGTGCCAGCGGGGAGCTGTTTTTT. It translates to CASGELFF. The full variable domain, completed using reference TRBV28 and TRBJ2-2, is DVKVTQSSRYLVKRTGEKVFLECVQDMDHENMFWYRQDPGLGLRLIYFSYDVKMKEKGDIPEGYSVSREKKERFSLILESASTNQTSMYLCASGELFFGEGSRLTVL.

Here the CDR3 reads CASSLGHMNTEAFF. CDR3 coding DNA: TGTGCCAGCAGTTTGGGACACATGAACACTGAAGCTTTCTTT. V and J are TRBV12-3 or TRBV12-4 and TRBJ1-1; perhaps TRBD1 as D (6 bases). V lost 3 bases and J lost 0, with 8 bases in between. CDR3 length: 14 residues.

This clonotype was detected a few times. This chain uses TRBV5-1 with TRBJ1-1, with 7 nucleotides matching TRBD1. The CDR3 runs to 15 residues. Per the germline V gene, CDR1 is SGHRS and CDR2 is YFSETQ. Losses at the gene ends were 3 bases for V and 1 base for J; bases not matched to a gene: 6. CDR3 in DNA: TGCGCCAGCAGCTCTGACAGGGTTGGGAACACTGAAGCTTTCTTT. Its translation is CASSSDRVGNTEAFF.

This sequence joins TRBV2 and TRBJ2-7; TRBD1 or TRBD2 may be the D gene (5 bases each). The V end lost 4 bases, the J end lost 5 bases, and 15 bases lay between the germline ends. CDR3 length equals 14 residues. Per the germline V gene, CDR1 is SNHLY and CDR2 is FYNNEI. CDR3 sequence: CASSALRGRHEQYF. In DNA form, the CDR3 reads TGTGCCAGCAGTGCTTTACGGGGCCGGCACGAGCAGTACTTC.

The genes are TRBV7-8 and TRBJ2-2, with TRBD2 identical over 14 bases. J lost 7 bases, V lost 7 bases, and 8 bases had no gene match. The CDR3 runs to 16 residues. The germline V gene has CDR1 SGHVS and CDR2 FQNEAQ. CDR3 coding DNA: TGTGCCAGCACACCCTGGACTAGCGGGGGGAGCGGGGAGCTGTTTTTT. Protein: CASTPWTSGGSGELFF.

This clonotype was recorded many times. The rearrangement joins TRBV7-3 to TRBJ2-1; perhaps TRBD2 as D (5 bases). V shed 1 base and J shed 7 bases, with 11 bases lying between them. Germline assignment: CDR1 SGHTA and CDR2 FQGTGA. The CDR3 covers 14 residues. The CDR3 nucleotides read TGTGCCAGCAGCTTAAACGGGAACTTAAATGAGCAGTTCTTC. This codes for CASSLNGNLNEQFF.

By share, this clonotype counts as medium-sized. The gene calls are TRBV12-3 or TRBV12-4 and TRBJ2-3; 10 nucleotides match TRBD2. CDR3 length: 17 amino acids. V shed 3 bases, J shed 5 bases, and the junction held 11 bases outside the gene matches. This chain's CDR3 is CASSFRAGGPPGDTQYF. CDR3 in DNA: TGTGCCAGCAGTTTTCGAGCGGGAGGGCCTCCGGGAGATACGCAGTATTTT.

This clonotype was seen a few times. This CDR3 is CASSLDAGGGGLFF. CDR3 in DNA: TGTGCCAGCAGCTTAGACGCAGGGGGCGGCGGACTGTTTTTT. V gene TRBV11-2 combines with J gene TRBJ1-4; TRBD1 matches at 8 bases. V gave up 0 bases and J gave up 13 bases; unmatched junction bases: 7. From germline, CDR1 is SGHAT and CDR2 FQNNGV. CDR3 length: 14 residues.

The chain carries TRBV5-1 and TRBJ1-2, with 7 positions matching TRBD1. CDR1 and CDR2 (germline): SGHRS, YFSETQ. The CDR3 has 14 amino acids. J lost 7 bases, V lost 1 base, and 7 bases had no gene match. Here the CDR3 DNA reads TGCGCCAGCAGCTTGAGCCAGGGGGTGAGTGGCTACACCTTC. It is translated as CASSLSQGVSGYTF.

In its sample, this clonotype was seen many times. V and J are TRBV7-9 and TRBJ2-1; maybe TRBD1 (5 bases). The CDR3 is made up of 18 amino acids. Trimming pared 5 bases from V and 3 bases from J, leaving 23 bases between. The germline V gene has CDR1 SEHNR and CDR2 FQNEAQ (reference sequence). In DNA form, the CDR3 reads TGTGCCAGCAGCCTTCCCCCCAGGTGGGGCGAGAACTACAATGAGCAGTTCTTC. Translating it yields CASSLPPRWGENYNEQFF.

This clonotype was recorded at least ten times. V is TRBV4-1 and J is TRBJ2-1; 13 bases agree with TRBD2. V was clipped by 8 bases and J by 10 bases; unmatched bases: 17. The CDR3 consists of 17 residues. CDR1 MGHRA and CDR2 YSYEKL come from the germline V gene. The DNA of the CDR3 is TGCGCCAGCGCCTTTTCCCCGGGACTAGCGGGATTGACGGAGCAGTTCTTC. Its translation is CASAFSPGLAGLTEQFF.

The table lists this clonotype with a few counts. The chain carries TRBV5-6 and TRBJ2-7; no firm D call. With 0 bases removed from V and 1 base from J, the gap between germline ends came to 2 bases. Germline V CDR1 and CDR2: SGHDT, YYEEEE. This CDR3 contains 12 residues. In nucleotides, the CDR3 is TGTGCCAGCAGCTTGGAATCCTACGAGCAGTACGTC. It yields the protein CASSLESYEQYV.

This clonotype showed up just a few times. V and J are TRBV5-1 and TRBJ1-1; 7 bases align to TRBD1. The V segment lost 4 bases and the J segment 3 bases; nucleotides outside the gene matches: 6. CDR1 is SGHRS, CDR2 YFSETQ, per germline. The CDR3 has 14 residues. The CDR3 DNA sequence: TGCGCCAGCAGCACAGGGGACAGCTACACTGAAGCTTTCTTT. Residues: CASSTGDSYTEAFF.

This clonotype showed up many times. The gene calls are TRBV12-3 or TRBV12-4 and TRBJ2-1; no reliable D call. V gave up 7 bases and J gave up 6 bases, with 19 bases separating them. CDR3 size: 15 residues. CDR3 in amino acids: CASTSFEAMGNEQFF. The CDR3 coding sequence is TGTGCCAGCACCAGTTTTGAGGCGATGGGCAATGAGCAGTTCTTC.

In its sample, this clonotype was seen a few times. The V call is TRBV12-3 or TRBV12-4, the J call TRBJ2-7; TRBD2 matches 15 bases. The CDR3 has 17 residues. J was trimmed by 3 bases and V by 6 bases; bases with no gene match: 9. The chain's CDR3 is CASSPGLAGGAFYEQYF. CDR3 nucleotide sequence: TGTGCCAGCAGCCCAGGACTAGCGGGAGGGGCTTTCTACGAGCAGTACTTC.

This clonotype was detected ten times or more. The chain links TRBV4-2 to TRBJ1-2; possibly TRBD1 for D (6 bases). V was shortened by 4 bases and J by 2 bases, with 8 bases between the two germline ends. Germline V gene sequence: CDR1 LGHNA, CDR2 YNFKEQ. The CDR3 contains 13 residues. CDR3 sequence: CASSPTGNYGYTF. DNA of the CDR3: TGTGCCAGCAGCCCCACAGGGAACTATGGCTACACCTTC.

The chain is built from TRBV15 and TRBJ2-3; 12 bases agree with TRBD2. Unmatched junction bases numbered 4, after V lost 2 bases and J lost 4 bases. Germline assignment: CDR1 LNHNV and CDR2 YYDKDF (reference sequence). This CDR3 has 16 amino acids. CDR3 nucleotides: TGTGCCACCAGCAGACTACTAGCGGGGGGTTCAGATACGCAGTATTTT. Amino acids: CATSRLLAGGSDTQYF.

This clonotype has a count of ten or more. V and J are TRBV12-3 or TRBV12-4 and TRBJ1-2, with D possibly being TRBD1 (6 bases). V dropped 4 bases and J dropped 4 bases, with 13 bases sitting between them. The CDR3 is 14 amino acids. The CDR3 is CASSSSGVSYGYTF. DNA of the CDR3: TGTGCCAGCAGTTCCTCAGGGGTCTCCTATGGCTACACCTTC.

V usage is TRBV4-3 and J usage is TRBJ2-1, with D possibly matching TRBD2 (5 bases). Per germline, CDR1 LGHNA and CDR2 YSLEER. V gave up 0 bases and J gave up 6 bases, with 15 bases separating them. The CDR3 is 16 amino acids. The CDR3 here is CASSQDPGRGGNEQFF. CDR3 sequence (DNA): TGCGCCAGCAGCCAAGATCCCGGAAGAGGAGGCAATGAGCAGTTCTTC.

Points on this clonotype: A read error is possible here, since a much larger clone lies one base away. The chain recombines TRBV4-2 with TRBJ1-1; no definite D call. Germline loops: CDR1 LGHNA, CDR2 YNFKEQ. With 1 base removed from V and 6 bases from J, the gap between germline ends came to 15 bases. The CDR3 loop spans 15 amino acids. The CDR3, as DNA: TGTGCCAGCAGCCAAGGTGCAGCCGGAAACCCTGAAGCTTTCTTT. Its protein is CASSQGAAGNPEAFF.

The table lists this clonotype with a few counts. The chain employs TRBV27 and TRBJ1-4; D remains unclear. The V end lost 5 bases, the J end lost 6 bases, and 19 bases lay between the germline ends. The CDR3 sequence is 16 residues long. Germline lookup yields CDR1 MNHEY and CDR2 SMNVEV (reference sequence). The CDR3 here is CASSLQPGPGYEKLFF. The CDR3 coding sequence is TGTGCCAGCAGTCTCCAGCCTGGGCCAGGCTATGAAAAACTGTTTTTT.